The clone carrying this T cell receptor beta chain appeared many times. The antigen is not known. The germline V gene encodes CDR1 MNHNS and CDR2 SASEGT. CDR3 length: 14 amino acids. The trim removed 4 bases at V and 6 bases at J, leaving 8 bases unmatched. This entry belongs to a study of T cells in Graves' hyperthyroidism and ophthalmopathy. Study-wide points: Before onset, ophthalmopathy was predicted by the model a median about 6.2 months earlier. Blood also carried most thyroid clonotypes expanded above 0.001.

Amplified regions were TCR beta CDR3 sequences from RNA transcripts. The HTBI primer set drove a first-round RT-PCR of the TCR CDR3. MiXCR, run by TCRdb on the multiplex PCR reads, gives a single entry per CDR3 protein. The data contain fewer than 250,000 distinct CDR3 sequences, around 26% of them singletons. Exclusion followed for patients with uncontrolled infection, other autoimmune disease, pregnancy or lactation. The chain links TRBV6-1 to TRBJ2-7; 8 bases are a match to TRBD1. The material sequenced was blood. This receptor was taken from a woman aged 40 to 50 with Graves' ophthalmopathy. CDR3 bases: TGTGCCAGCAGTGCCTTACAGGGGGAAGGCGAGCAGTACTTC. Its protein product is CASSALQGEGEQYF.